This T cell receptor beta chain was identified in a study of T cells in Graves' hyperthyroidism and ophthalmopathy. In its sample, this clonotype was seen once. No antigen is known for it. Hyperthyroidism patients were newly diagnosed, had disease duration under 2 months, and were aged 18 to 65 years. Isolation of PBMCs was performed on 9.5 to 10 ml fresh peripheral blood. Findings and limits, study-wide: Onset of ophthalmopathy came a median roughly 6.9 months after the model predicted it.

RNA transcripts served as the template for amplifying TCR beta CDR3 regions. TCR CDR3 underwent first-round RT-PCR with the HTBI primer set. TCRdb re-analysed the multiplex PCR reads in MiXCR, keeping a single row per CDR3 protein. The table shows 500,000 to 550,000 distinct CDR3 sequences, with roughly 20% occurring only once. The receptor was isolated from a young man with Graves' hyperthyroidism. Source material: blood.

CDR3 DNA sequence: TGTGCCAGCAGTGAAGGACATACCTACGAGCAGTACTTC. This sequence encodes CASSEGHTYEQYF. V is TRBV6-1 and J is TRBJ2-7; no reliable D call. This CDR3 region has 13 residues. V was cut by 1 base and J by 2 bases, with 6 bases left in between. CDR1 and CDR2 (germline): MNHNS, SASEGT.